The 21 T cell receptor beta chains in this list originate from one sample, sequenced in a study of regulatory T cells in long-lasting Graves disease (dated by TCRdb to the early 2020s). Library method: multiplex PCR. For sequencing, an Illumina HiSeq 4000 was employed. To build TCR beta libraries, CDR3 regions were amplified by Arm-PCR using iRepertoire HTBI primers. TCRdb reprocessed the public reads (quality trimming at Q25 with fastp, clone calling with MiXCR) and kept in-frame beta chains. Identical CDR3 proteins give one entry, which carries the most common genes and DNA. Here the sample has about 460,000 distinct CDR3 sequences; approximately 23% occur a single time. The leading ten clones occupy around 13% of the sample. Read against the paper, the sample's time point label means: persistent/refractory GD, antithyroid drugs over 5 years with positive TRAb. For both TCR sequencing and RNA sequencing, RNA was extracted from PBMCs in TRIzol.

This sample comprised peripheral blood mononuclear cells (PBMCs), obtained when the disease was refractory, from a patient treated with antithyroid drugs. Receptor source: a female donor with Graves disease.

This clonotype was observed a few times. V and J are TRBV14 and TRBJ2-4; no reliable D call. The J call may be in error: the DNA end matches TRBJ2-7 better. The germline CDR1 and CDR2 sequences are SGHDN and FVKESK. CDR3 length: 15 amino acids. The CDR3, as DNA: TGTGCCAGCAGCCAAGGGTTTGCTTCCTACTACGAGCAGTACTTC. Protein sequence: CASSQGFASYYEQYF.

This clonotype was recorded many times. The V gene is TRBV6-2 or TRBV6-3, the J gene TRBJ2-5; D could derive from TRBD1 or TRBD2 (6 bases each). Trimming removed 7 bases at V and 5 bases at J, with 20 bases between. This CDR3 contains 15 residues. Germline-derived CDR1 and CDR2 are MNHEY and SVGEGT. CDR3 residues: CASTDGGRPPETQYF. CDR3 nucleotide sequence: TGTGCCAGCACCGATGGGGGGCGACCACCCGAGACCCAGTACTTC.

This clonotype was picked up many times. The chain combines TRBV20-1 with TRBJ1-1, with D tentatively TRBD1 (5 bases). V lost 3 bases and J lost 3, with 14 bases in between. CDR1 and CDR2 (germline): DFQATT, SNEGSKA (reference sequence). The CDR3 spans 14 residues. The CDR3 bases are TGCAGTGCTAGTGAGGCAGGGAGGGACACTGAAGCTTTCTTT. It specifies CSASEAGRDTEAFF.

J is TRBJ2-1 and V is TRBV28; a weak D match, TRBD2 (6 bases). This CDR3 is 15 amino acids long. The ends were cut back, 6 bases at V and 7 bases at J, with 19 bases in the middle. Germline CDR1 MDHEN, CDR2 SYDVKM. Written as DNA, the CDR3 is TGTGCCAGCAGCCTTATCGGGGGTGAGATGAATGAGCAGTTCTTC. Translated: CASSLIGGEMNEQFF.

V and J are TRBV7-3 and TRBJ2-4; the match to TRBD2 covers 7 bases. This CDR3 is 16 amino acids long. Germline CDR1 and CDR2: SGHTA and FQGTGA. The J segment lost 9 bases and the V segment lost 2 bases, leaving 13 bases of the junction unmatched. The CDR3 protein is CASSLSTLFTGGIQYF. CDR3 coding DNA: TGTGCCAGCAGCTTATCAACCCTTTTTACGGGGGGCATTCAGTACTTC.

In its sample, this clonotype was seen a few times. This sequence joins TRBV19 and TRBJ2-7, with D possibly TRBD2 on 6 matching bases. Looked up from germline, CDR1 is LNHDA and CDR2 is SQIVND (reference sequence). The V gene lost 6 bases and the J gene lost 5 bases, with 17 bases spanning the gap. The CDR3 is made up of 14 amino acids. The CDR3 loop reads CASRSVEGKDEQYF. DNA of the CDR3: TGTGCCAGTAGATCGGTGGAGGGGAAAGACGAGCAGTACTTC.

This clonotype was seen more than once but under ten times. The rearrangement links TRBV28 to TRBJ2-7; D remains unclear. V was cut by 2 bases and J by 0 bases, with 8 bases left in between. This CDR3 is 14 amino acids long. From germline, CDR1 is MDHEN and CDR2 SYDVKM. CDR3 in amino acids: CASSLQDHSYEQYF. DNA of the CDR3: TGTGCCAGCAGTTTACAGGATCACTCCTACGAGCAGTACTTC. The entire variable domain, with the rest obtained from reference TRBV28 and TRBJ2-7, is as follows: DVKVTQSSRYLVKRTGEKVFLECVQDMDHENMFWYRQDPGLGLRLIYFSYDVKMKEKGDIPEGYSVSREKKERFSLILESASTNQTSMYLCASSLQDHSYEQYFGPGTRLTVT.

This clonotype was counted a few times. This chain joins TRBV5-1 and TRBJ1-6; 8 nucleotides line up with TRBD1. V gave up 0 bases and J gave up 0 bases; unmatched junction bases: 8. In germline, CDR1 is SGHRS, CDR2 YFSETQ. The CDR3 spans 19 residues. Here the CDR3 DNA reads TGCGCCAGCAGCTTGGCCCCGGACAGGGATAGCTCCTATAATTCACCCCTCCACTTT. Residues: CASSLAPDRDSSYNSPLHF.

This clonotype has just a few counts. The chain recombines TRBV5-1 with TRBJ1-3; no reliable D call. Trimming stripped 1 base from V and 1 base from J, with 6 bases between. Germline CDR1 and CDR2: SGHRS and YFSETQ. CDR3 length: 14 amino acids. The CDR3 protein is CASSLSGSGNTIYF. Written as DNA, the CDR3 is TGCGCCAGCAGCTTGTCTGGGTCTGGAAACACCATATATTTT.

This clonotype has just a few counts. V gene TRBV19 combines with J gene TRBJ1-5; D not certain. The germline V gene has CDR1 LNHDA and CDR2 SQIVND (reference sequence). Between the trimmed V and J ends, which lost 8 bases and 5 bases, there was a span of 22 bases. The CDR3 has 16 residues. Written as DNA, the CDR3 is TGTGCCAGTTCGAAAGGACCCACGGCGGAAGATCAGCCCCAGCATTTT. This gives the protein CASSKGPTAEDQPQHF.

V gene TRBV7-2 combines with J gene TRBJ1-4; D is possibly TRBD1 (5 bases). CDR3 length: 13 amino acids. Germline loops: CDR1 SGHTA, CDR2 FQGNSA. Trimming took 5 bases from V and 7 from J, leaving 11 bases between them. The CDR3 here is CASSPGGGEKLFF. CDR3 DNA: TGTGCCAGCAGCCCCGGGGGGGGTGAAAAACTGTTTTTT.

There are many counts of this clonotype. The V call is TRBV5-1, the J call TRBJ2-7; 9 bases match TRBD1. Germline CDR1 is SGHRS and CDR2 is YFSETQ. This CDR3 spans 15 amino acids. With 1 base clipped from V and 2 bases from J, the junction kept 4 bases outside the gene matches. Written as DNA, the CDR3 is TGCGCCAGCAGCTTGCGGGACAGGGAAACCTACGAGCAGTACTTC. Encoded protein: CASSLRDRETYEQYF.

CDR3 sequence (DNA): TGTGCCACCAGTGAGGGGGGGTTCGACCAGCCCCAGCATTTT. Its translation: CATSEGGFDQPQHF. The chain has TRBV24-1 and TRBJ1-5, with D perhaps TRBD1 (5 bases). The V and J ends lost 4 bases and 7 bases respectively, with 13 bases between them. The CDR3 is 14 residues long. The V gene's germline CDR1 is KGHDR and CDR2 SFDVKD.

The V call is TRBV12-3 or TRBV12-4, the J call TRBJ2-7; TRBD1 matches at 7 bases. Losses at the gene ends were 3 bases for V and 7 bases for J; bases not matched to a gene: 9. The CDR3 has 14 amino acids. Here the CDR3 reads CASSFTRGSSEQYF. CDR3 bases: TGTGCCAGCAGTTTTACCAGGGGGAGTAGTGAGCAGTACTTC.

Note on this clonotype: Mismatch with germline at one junction end may stem from a read error. The genes are TRBV7-8 and TRBJ2-5; D may be TRBD2 (6 bases). Germline loops: CDR1 SGHVS, CDR2 FQNEAQ. The CDR3 extends over 17 amino acids. The CDR3 reads CASSLALVAALKETQYF. Written as DNA, the CDR3 is TGTGCCAGCAGCCTAGCGTTGGTGGCAGCCCTTAAAGAGACCCAGTACTTC.

The chain couples TRBV12-3 or TRBV12-4 to TRBJ2-7; perhaps TRBD1 as D (5 bases). This CDR3 comprises 14 residues. V was trimmed by 7 bases and J by 0 bases, leaving 13 bases between them. The CDR3 DNA follows: TGTGCCAGCACCCCACAGGAGAGCTCCTACGAGCAGTACTTC. Its translation: CASTPQESSYEQYF.

The rearrangement links TRBV19 to TRBJ2-7; TRBD1 aligns across 7 bases. The germline CDR1 and CDR2 sequences are LNHDA and SQIVND (reference sequence). This CDR3 has 14 amino acids. The junction had 6 bases not matched to a gene; V was cut back by 4 bases and J by 3 bases. CDR3: CASSTQRDSYEQYF. CDR3 in DNA: TGTGCCAGTAGTACCCAACGGGACAGCTACGAGCAGTACTTC.

This clonotype turned up a few times. The chain has TRBV6-1 and TRBJ1-1; possible D gene TRBD1, 6 bases. The V end lost 6 bases, the J end lost 10 bases, and 12 bases lay between the germline ends. Germline CDR1 is MNHNS and CDR2 is SASEGT. The CDR3 covers 11 residues. The CDR3 reads CASSPSRGAFF. CDR3 in DNA: TGTGCCAGCAGCCCCAGCAGGGGAGCTTTCTTT.

This clonotype was seen a handful of times. This CDR3 fails to terminate in the conserved phenylalanine or tryptophan, so it likely reflects a read error. The rearrangement links TRBV27 to TRBJ2-2; unclear D gene. Deletions cut 3 bases from V and 5 bases from J, with 25 bases between. CDR1 MNHEY and CDR2 SMNVEV come from the germline V gene (reference sequence). The CDR3 sequence is 19 residues long. CDR3 sequence: CASSLGPRGSLEWTGELFL. In DNA, the CDR3 is TGTGCCAGCAGTTTGGGCCCCAGAGGATCCTTAGAGTGGACCGGGGAGCTGTTTCTT.

About this clonotype: A much larger clone is a single base away; this may be a read error. CDR3 in DNA: TGTGCCAGCAGTTACCAGCGGGGGGTATACGAGCAGCACTTC. It specifies CASSYQRGVYEQHF. J is TRBJ2-7 and V is TRBV6-8, with 9 positions matching TRBD2. The CDR3 is 14 amino acids. Germline V lookup: CDR1 MNHGY, CDR2 SAAAGT.

The chain has TRBV12-3 or TRBV12-4 and TRBJ2-7, with D tentatively TRBD2 (5 bases). V lost 4 bases, J lost 7 bases, and 14 bases lay in between. The CDR3 loop spans 13 amino acids. The CDR3 coding sequence is TGTGCCAGCAGTTGGAGGACTGATGGGGAGCAGTACTTC. This codes for CASSWRTDGEQYF.